This TCR beta chain was captured by sequencing in a study of CD8 T cells in Susac syndrome. When the RNA was reverse transcribed, random hexamers were used with an input of roughly 0.5 to 1 ug. MiXCR, applied by TCRdb to the immunoSEQ multiplex PCR reads, yields one record per CDR3 protein. The sample lists about 180,000 distinct CDR3 sequences; roughly 96% were seen once. The authors sequenced TCR beta from blood CD8+ and CD4+ T cells. Germline values: CDR1 MDHEN, CDR2 SYDVKM. Trimming at V came to 5 bases and at J to 4 bases, leaving 7 bases not matched to a gene. The CDR3 spans 15 residues. The sample was CD8+ T cells from PBMCs. This sequence joins TRBV28 and TRBJ2-5; 10 bases are a match to TRBD1. The sequence came from a human donor with multiple sclerosis. The CDR3 sequence is CASSPDRGLGETQYF. The CDR3 region has the DNA TGTGCCAGCAGTCCCGACAGGGGGCTCGGAGAGACCCAGTACTTC. Variable domain in full (rest from reference TRBV28 and TRBJ2-5): DVKVTQSSRYLVKRTGEKVFLECVQDMDHENMFWYRQDPGLGLRLIYFSYDVKMKEKGDIPEGYSVSREKKERFSLILESASTNQTSMYLCASSPDRGLGETQYFGPGTRLLVL.